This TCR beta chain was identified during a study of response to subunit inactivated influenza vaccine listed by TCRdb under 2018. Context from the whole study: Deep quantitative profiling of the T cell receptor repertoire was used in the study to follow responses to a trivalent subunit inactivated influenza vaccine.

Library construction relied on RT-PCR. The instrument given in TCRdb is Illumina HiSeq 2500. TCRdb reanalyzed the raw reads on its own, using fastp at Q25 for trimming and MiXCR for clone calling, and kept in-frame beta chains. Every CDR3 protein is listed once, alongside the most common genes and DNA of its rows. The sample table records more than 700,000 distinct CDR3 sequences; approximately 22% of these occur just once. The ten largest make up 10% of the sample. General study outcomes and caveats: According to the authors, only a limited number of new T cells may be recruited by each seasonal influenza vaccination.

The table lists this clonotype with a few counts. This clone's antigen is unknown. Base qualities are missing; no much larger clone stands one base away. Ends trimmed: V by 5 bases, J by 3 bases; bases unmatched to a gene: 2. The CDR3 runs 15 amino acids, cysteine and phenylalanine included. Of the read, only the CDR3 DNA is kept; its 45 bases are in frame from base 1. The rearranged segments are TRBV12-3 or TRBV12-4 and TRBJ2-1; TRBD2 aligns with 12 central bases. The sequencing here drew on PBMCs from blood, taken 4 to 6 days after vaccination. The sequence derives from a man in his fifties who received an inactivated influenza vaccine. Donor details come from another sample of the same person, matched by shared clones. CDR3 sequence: CASSTSGGFYNEQFF. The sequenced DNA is TGTGCCAGCAGTACTAGCGGGGGGTTCTACAATGAGCAGTTCTTC.